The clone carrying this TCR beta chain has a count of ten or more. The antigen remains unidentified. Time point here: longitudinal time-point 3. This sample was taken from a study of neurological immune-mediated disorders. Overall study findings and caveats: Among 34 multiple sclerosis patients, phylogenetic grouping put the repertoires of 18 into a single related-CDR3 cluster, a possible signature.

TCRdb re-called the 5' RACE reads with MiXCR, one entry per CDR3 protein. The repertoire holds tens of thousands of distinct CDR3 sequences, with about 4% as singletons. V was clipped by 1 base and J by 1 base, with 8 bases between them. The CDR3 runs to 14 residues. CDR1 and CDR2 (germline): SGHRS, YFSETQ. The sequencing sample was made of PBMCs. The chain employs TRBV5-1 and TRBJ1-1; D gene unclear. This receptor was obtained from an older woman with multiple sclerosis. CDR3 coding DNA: TGCGCCAGCAGCTTGACCCCCGCGAACACTGAAGCTTTCTTT. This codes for CASSLTPANTEAFF.